Shown below are 8 T cell receptor beta chains from a single sample sequenced in a study of blood T cells in healthy people across ages. Using a J-beta primer mix together with a sample-barcoded 5' primer, a second PCR was run for about 7 to 12 cycles. TCRdb itself ran the 5' RACE reads through MiXCR, one entry per CDR3 protein. This table holds 1.5 million to 2 million distinct CDR3 sequences, 28% found once. Sample: blood. These TCRs come from a woman aged 30 to 39 in good health.

V is TRBV12-3 or TRBV12-4 and J is TRBJ2-3, with 9 bases fitting TRBD1. CDR3 length: 15 amino acids. After removal of 7 bases from V and 2 bases from J, the junction contained 7 bases not matched to a gene. CDR3 sequence reads: CASNRTGGNTDTQYF. The CDR3 coding sequence is TGTGCCAGCAACCGTACAGGGGGCAACACAGATACGCAGTATTTT.

As regards this clonotype: This may arise from a read error, as a much more abundant clone is one base away. This chain connects TRBV5-1 to TRBJ2-1, with D perhaps matching TRBD2 (6 bases). Trimming pared 0 bases from V and 3 bases from J, leaving 10 bases between. The CDR3 has 15 residues. Germline CDR1 SGHRS, CDR2 YFSETQ. CDR3: CASSLVGDFYNEQFF. CDR3 sequence (DNA): TGCGCCAGCAGCTTGGTAGGGGACTTCTACAATGAGCAGTTCTTC.

This chain links TRBV7-2 with TRBJ1-6; no clear D gene. Trimming shortened V by 2 bases and J by 6 bases, and 5 bases separated the two germline ends. CDR3 size: 13 residues. CDR1 is SGHTA, CDR2 FQGNSA, per germline. CDR3 sequence (DNA): TGTGCCAGCAGCTTACAGTTTAATTCACCCCTCCACTTT. Translation: CASSLQFNSPLHF.

This clonotype was recorded a few times. The chain links TRBV14 to TRBJ2-5; a weak D match, TRBD2 (6 bases). V lost 5 bases, J lost 3 bases, and 16 bases lay in between. CDR1 is SGHDN and CDR2 is FVKESK in the germline V gene. The CDR3 has 15 amino acids. The CDR3 nucleotides read TGTGCCAGCAGCGCGGGACTCCACCCCGAAGAGACCCAGTACTTC. Residues: CASSAGLHPEETQYF.

The chain carries TRBV2 and TRBJ1-5; no firm D call. CDR1 SNHLY and CDR2 FYNNEI come from the germline V gene. The CDR3 contains 15 residues. V dropped 6 bases and J dropped 0 bases, with 12 bases sitting between them. The CDR3 spells CASSPRGASNQPQHF. CDR3 coding DNA: TGTGCCAGCAGCCCCCGGGGAGCTAGCAATCAGCCCCAGCATTTT.

The chain is built from TRBV7-2 and TRBJ2-7; a weak D match, TRBD1 (7 bases). This CDR3 spans 15 amino acids. The V gene lost 4 bases and the J gene lost 4 bases, with 17 bases spanning the gap. The V gene's germline CDR1 is SGHTA and CDR2 FQGNSA. CDR3 sequence: CASSSQGGGGYEQYF. CDR3 nucleotides: TGTGCCAGCAGCTCCCAGGGGGGAGGAGGGTACGAGCAGTACTTC.

In this sample, this clonotype turned up a few times. The chain combines TRBV14 with TRBJ2-7; D is unclear. Trimming shortened V by 1 base and J by 2 bases, and 15 bases separated the two germline ends. The germline V gene has CDR1 SGHDN and CDR2 FVKESK. This CDR3 region has 16 residues. The CDR3 coding sequence is TGTGCCAGCAGCCAAGCCCTCGGTGTGCGAACCTACGAGCAGTACTTC. As protein: CASSQALGVRTYEQYF. Filled out from reference TRBV14 and TRBJ2-7, the complete variable domain reads EAGVTQFPSHSVIEKGQTVTLRCDPISGHDNLYWYRRVMGKEIKFLLHFVKESKQDESGMPNNRFLAERTGGTYSTLKVQPAELEDSGVYFCASSQALGVRTYEQYFGPGTRLTVT.

The V and J genes are TRBV28 and TRBJ2-7; the match to TRBD1 covers 9 bases. Per the germline V gene, CDR1 is MDHEN and CDR2 is SYDVKM. The CDR3 contains 15 residues. The V segment lost 5 bases and the J segment 4 bases; nucleotides outside the gene matches: 9. Here the CDR3 DNA reads TGTGCCAGCAGTCCGTTCGGGACAGGGCCTTACGAGCAGTACTTC. Its protein is CASSPFGTGPYEQYF.